The sequence of this T cell receptor (beta chain) was determined in a study of T cell responses to AZD1222 COVID-19 vaccine. As for this clone: Antigen: not known.

Sequencing used immunoSEQ multiplex PCR; TCRdb keeps in-frame clones, though not all of them. Of some 80,000 clones listed, approximately 90% are singletons. Study observations and caveats: The donor group comprised mostly white British people and more females; the analysis possibly underestimated clonal diversity. Among those given AZD1222, only five or six were seropositive at baseline.

Second doses that came at about 4 or about 12 weeks were put together. The clonotype was recovered from an adult who received the AZD1222 COVID-19 vaccine. This sample comprised peripheral blood, obtained 28 days after the second AZD1222 dose.

The CDR3 DNA follows: TGTGCCAGTAGACTCGATGGACAGGCTAATTCACCCCTCCACTTT. This encodes CASRLDGQANSPLHF. This rearrangement joins TRBV19 to TRBJ1-6; TRBD1 matches 7 bases. Looked up from germline, CDR1 is LNHDA and CDR2 is SQIVND (reference sequence). Germline trimming cut 6 bases from V and 6 bases from J; bases unmatched to any gene: 8. The CDR3 runs to 15 residues.